The 26 T cell receptor beta chains below all came from one sample that was sequenced in a study of blood T cell repertoires in COVID-19. TCRdb's table, derived via immunoSEQ multiplex PCR, lists solely in-frame clones and lacks some. The data contain more than 150,000 clones, about 83% of them singletons. The sample comprised peripheral blood. All receptors derive from a woman aged 18-30 years who had recovered from COVID-19.

The J gene is TRBJ2-2, the V gene TRBV6-5; a weak D match, TRBD1 (6 bases). The CDR3 has 13 amino acids. CDR1 is MNHEY and CDR2 is SVGAGI in the germline V gene. V shed 7 bases and J shed 6 bases, with 12 bases lying between them. CDR3 sequence: CASTVTGPGELFF. CDR3 in DNA: TGTGCCAGCACCGTAACAGGGCCCGGGGAGCTGTTTTTT.

CDR3 coding DNA: TGTGCCAGCTCGCCCGACAGGGAAGATGGCTACACCTTC. Its translation is CASSPDREDGYTF. The V and J genes are TRBV18 and TRBJ1-2, with 7 positions matching TRBD1. The CDR3 contains 13 residues. CDR1 KGHSH and CDR2 LQKENI come from the germline V gene. V dropped 6 bases and J dropped 6; count of bases not matched to a gene: 7. Using reference TRBV18 and TRBJ1-2 for the parts outside the CDR3, the full variable domain is NAGVMQNPRHLVRRRGQEARLRCSPMKGHSHVYWYRQLPEEGLKFMVYLQKENIIDESGMPKERFSAEFPKEGPSILRIQQVVRGDSAAYFCASSPDREDGYTFGSGTRLTVV.

V and J are TRBV2 and TRBJ1-4, with D perhaps TRBD1 (6 bases). The CDR3 is 15 amino acids. Germline V CDR1 and CDR2: SNHLY, FYNNEI. The V gene lost 4 bases and the J gene lost 5 bases, with 14 bases spanning the gap. CDR3 loop: CASSGSTGKNEKLFF. The CDR3 region has the DNA TGTGCCAGCAGTGGTTCGACAGGAAAGAATGAAAAACTGTTTTTT.

The chain recombines TRBV6-1 with TRBJ2-2; D is possibly TRBD1 (6 bases). The V gene lost 8 bases and the J gene lost 7 bases, with 26 bases spanning the gap. The CDR3 extends over 17 amino acids. Germline V gene data show CDR1 as MNHNS and CDR2 as SASEGT. This chain's CDR3 is CASRGGPKRLMGGELFF. The CDR3 bases are TGTGCCAGCCGTGGGGGCCCGAAACGCCTCATGGGCGGGGAGCTGTTTTTT.

Only a few counts were recorded for this clone. The chain has TRBV7-2 and TRBJ2-3; D is unclear. Deletions cut 5 bases from V and 2 bases from J, with 11 bases between. The germline V gene encodes CDR1 SGHTA and CDR2 FQGNSA. The CDR3 spans 14 residues. DNA of the CDR3: TGTGCCAGCAGCCTCGCGTTCGCCACAGATACGCAGTATTTT. As protein: CASSLAFATDTQYF.

V and J are TRBV2 and TRBJ1-4, with 7 bases aligning to TRBD1. The CDR3 length is 13 residues. V gave up 8 bases and J gave up 4 bases; unmatched junction bases: 4. Germline V gene data show CDR1 as SNHLY and CDR2 as FYNNEI. For the CDR3, the DNA is TGTGCCAGCTACAGGGGCGGTAATGAAAAACTGTTTTTT. Protein: CASYRGGNEKLFF.

The CDR3 loop is CASSIFLTGSSDTEAFF. DNA for the CDR3: TGTGCCAGTAGTATCTTTTTGACAGGGAGTTCGGACACTGAAGCTTTCTTT. The V gene is TRBV19, the J gene TRBJ1-1, with TRBD1 matching 7 bases. V lost 3 bases and J lost 3; bases outside the gene matches: 13. CDR1 is LNHDA and CDR2 is SQIVND in the germline V gene (reference sequence). CDR3 length equals 17 residues.

This CDR3 is CASSQVGGIGELFF. In nucleotides, the CDR3 is TGTGCCAGCAGCCAAGTCGGGGGTATCGGGGAGCTGTTTTTT. This chain connects TRBV3-1 (or the pseudogene TRBV3-2) to TRBJ2-2; perhaps TRBD2 as D (6 bases). This CDR3 comprises 14 residues. V was cut by 1 base and J by 7 bases, with 10 bases left in between. Germline loops: CDR1 LGHDT, CDR2 YNNKEL (reference sequence).

The chain employs TRBV6-5 and TRBJ1-4; D perhaps matches TRBD1 (5 bases). The germline V gene encodes CDR1 MNHEY and CDR2 SVGAGI. The CDR3 extends over 14 amino acids. V was shortened by 6 bases and J by 2 bases, with 10 bases between the two germline ends. The CDR3: CASSQGTTNEKLFF. The CDR3, as DNA: TGTGCCAGCAGCCAGGGTACCACTAATGAAAAACTGTTTTTT.

The chain uses TRBV24-1 and TRBJ2-2, with D unresolved. This CDR3 region has 15 residues. Germline lookup yields CDR1 KGHDR and CDR2 SFDVKD. Trimming cost V 3 bases and J 1 base, with 8 bases left between them. CDR3 sequence reads: CATSDPRRNTGELFF. In DNA, the CDR3 is TGTGCCACCAGTGATCCGAGGAGGAACACCGGGGAGCTGTTTTTT.

The rearrangement joins TRBV5-1 to TRBJ2-3, with 13 bases aligning to TRBD2. Losses at the gene ends were 0 bases for V and 0 bases for J; bases not matched to a gene: 4. This CDR3 is built from 18 residues. Germline values: CDR1 SGHRS, CDR2 YFSETQ. CDR3 residues: CASSLELAGGISTDTQYF. The DNA for the CDR3 is TGCGCCAGCAGCTTGGAACTAGCGGGGGGGATAAGCACAGATACGCAGTATTTT.

The chain recombines TRBV2 with TRBJ2-5, with unresolved D. The CDR3 contains 14 residues. V was cut by 6 bases and J by 3 bases, with 14 bases left in between. Germline lookup yields CDR1 SNHLY and CDR2 FYNNEI. Written as DNA, the CDR3 is TGTGCCAGCAGCCCAGGTTATCGAAAAGAGACCCAGTACTTC. It codes for CASSPGYRKETQYF.

The chain uses TRBV6-5 and TRBJ1-2; a possible D gene is TRBD1 (5 bases). Germline loops: CDR1 MNHEY, CDR2 SVGAGI. The CDR3 totals 13 residues. V shed 6 bases and J shed 2 bases, with 10 bases lying between them. The CDR3 spells CASRPDRNYGYTF. CDR3 DNA: TGTGCCAGCAGACCCGACAGAAACTATGGCTACACCTTC.

The rearrangement joins TRBV24-1 to TRBJ1-2, with no clear D. The CDR3 totals 13 residues. Germline V gene sequence: CDR1 KGHDR, CDR2 SFDVKD. The ends were cut back, 3 bases at V and 5 bases at J, with 9 bases in the middle. CDR3 amino acids: CATSDGTAYGYTF. DNA of the CDR3: TGTGCCACCAGTGATGGCACCGCTTATGGCTACACCTTC.

The rearrangement joins TRBV29-1 to TRBJ1-2; D gene uncertain. The CDR3 totals 11 residues. In germline, CDR1 is SQVTM, CDR2 ANQGSEA. V dropped 3 bases and J dropped 3 bases, with 5 bases sitting between them. In nucleotides, the CDR3 is TGCAGCGTTGACAGTTACTATGGCTACACCTTC. It translates to CSVDSYYGYTF.

V and J are TRBV4-3 and TRBJ2-3, with 9 bases aligning to TRBD2. The CDR3 spans 16 residues. CDR1 is LGHNA and CDR2 is YSLEER in the germline V gene. Trimming at V came to 2 bases and at J to 1 base, leaving 4 bases not matched to a gene. The CDR3 DNA is TGCGCCAGCAGCCAAATAGCGGGAGCCCGCACAGATACGCAGTATTTT. As protein: CASSQIAGARTDTQYF.

V is TRBV13 and J is TRBJ2-2; D is undetermined. The CDR3 totals 13 residues. V gave up 5 bases and J gave up 1 base, with 5 bases separating them. Germline V lookup: CDR1 PRHDT, CDR2 FYEKMQ (reference sequence). The chain's CDR3 is CASSPRNTGELFF. In DNA, the CDR3 is TGTGCCAGCAGCCCCCGGAACACCGGGGAGCTGTTTTTT.

The rearrangement joins TRBV6-5 to TRBJ2-7, with D possibly TRBD1 on 6 matching bases. Between the trimmed V and J ends, which lost 6 bases and 5 bases, there was a span of 17 bases. CDR3 length: 14 residues. Germline CDR1 is MNHEY and CDR2 is SVGAGI. The CDR3 spells CASRKRGTGHEQYF. As DNA, the CDR3 is TGTGCCAGCAGGAAAAGGGGGACGGGACACGAGCAGTACTTC.

This chain joins TRBV7-9 and TRBJ2-1, with 10 bases lining up with TRBD2. CDR1 is SEHNR, CDR2 FQNEAQ, per germline (reference sequence). J lost 9 bases, V lost 11 bases, and 13 bases had no gene match. This CDR3 region has 14 residues. CDR3 nucleotide sequence: TGTGCCTCGGAGGGACTAGCGACTGTCTTTGAGCAGTTCTTC. It translates to CASEGLATVFEQFF.

The chain has TRBV30 and TRBJ2-4; TRBD2 matches 8 bases. The trim removed 3 bases at V and 4 bases at J, leaving 8 bases unmatched. Germline CDR1 and CDR2: GTSNPN and SVGIG (reference sequence). The CDR3 covers 15 residues. DNA of the CDR3: TGTGCCTGGAGCTGGGGGAGCGGGAGTAAAAACATTCAGTACTTC. This gives the protein CAWSWGSGSKNIQYF. Full variable domain (remainder filled in from reference TRBV30 and TRBJ2-4): SQTIHQWPATLVQPVGSPLSLECTVEGTSNPNLYWYRQAAGRGLQLLFYSVGIGQISSEVPQNLSASRPQDRQFILSSKKLLLSDSGFYLCAWSWGSGSKNIQYFGAGTRLSVL.

Regarding this clone: Other DNA sequences in this sample translate to the same CDR3. This sequence joins TRBV30 and TRBJ1-1; tentatively, D is TRBD1 (6 bases). CDR1 and CDR2 from the germline V gene are GTSNPN and SVGIG (reference sequence). The CDR3 runs to 13 residues. V dropped 1 base and J dropped 1 base, with 7 bases sitting between them. The chain's CDR3 is CAWSGQANTEAFF. CDR3 nucleotides: TGTGCCTGGAGTGGACAGGCGAACACTGAAGCTTTCTTT.

V is TRBV28 and J is TRBJ2-7, with 7 nucleotides matching TRBD2. The CDR3 has 17 amino acids. CDR1 and CDR2 from the germline V gene are MDHEN and SYDVKM. Unmatched junction bases numbered 13, after V lost 2 bases and J lost 3 bases. The CDR3 DNA reads TGTGCCAGCAGTTTACCCCCCTGGGAGGGACCATTCTACGAGCAGTACGTC. Its protein is CASSLPPWEGPFYEQYV.

This clone appeared a few times. The J gene is TRBJ1-6, the V gene TRBV2; D unresolved. Trimming took 8 bases from V and 10 from J, leaving 9 bases between them. The CDR3 has 11 amino acids. Germline CDR1 reads SNHLY; CDR2 reads FYNNEI. CDR3 nucleotides: TGTGCCAGCTCCGCTCTATCACCCCTCCACTTT. It codes for CASSALSPLHF.

With respect to this clone: The same CDR3 arises from other DNA sequences in this sample as well. This chain joins TRBV7-2 and TRBJ2-3, with 8 bases lining up with TRBD1. Germline V lookup: CDR1 SGHTA, CDR2 FQGNSA. The CDR3 is 14 residues long. The V and J ends lost 5 bases and 3 bases, in that order; junction bases with no gene match: 4. The CDR3 DNA reads TGTGCCAGCAGCCGGACAGGGCTGACAGATACGCAGTATTTT. This gives the protein CASSRTGLTDTQYF.

The chain carries TRBV5-5 and TRBJ1-1, with 9 bases lining up with TRBD1. This CDR3 comprises 17 residues. V shed 3 bases, J shed 4 bases, and the junction held 13 bases outside the gene matches. Germline lookup yields CDR1 SGHKS and CDR2 YYEKEE (reference sequence). The DNA for the CDR3 is TGTGCCAGCAGCTACGCCATGGGACAGGGCTGGAGCACTGAAGCTTTCTTT. Protein sequence: CASSYAMGQGWSTEAFF.

The chain employs TRBV19 and TRBJ1-6, with D possibly being TRBD1 (6 bases). The germline CDR1 and CDR2 sequences are LNHDA and SQIVND (reference sequence). Trimming stripped 3 bases from V and 6 bases from J, with 12 bases between. The length of the CDR3 is 15 residues. The CDR3 DNA reads as TGTGCCAGTAGTATGGCCGGACAGCTTAATTCACCCCTCCACTTT. It yields the protein CASSMAGQLNSPLHF.